These T cell receptor beta chains were read from a single sample in a study of blood T cell repertoires in COVID-19. The data were produced by immunoSEQ multiplex PCR, yet TCRdb's version contains in-frame clones alone and is incomplete. The sample carries 400,000 to 450,000 clones, more than 70% recorded once. The specimen sequenced was peripheral blood. These receptors all come from a woman between 45 and 65 years old with COVID-19, enrolled during active disease. The CDR3 runs from the conserved cysteine through the conserved F or W. D genes are given only for firm matches. The listing skips clone size in some rows; elsewhere it reads once, few, many or a size class.

>NA|15|NA|TRBJ1-6|TRBV7-9
CASSHGGSRNSPLHF
TGTGCCAGCAGCCATGGGGGCAGCCGTAATTCACCCCTCCACTTT
>NA|13|NA|TRBJ1-2|TRBV6-5
CASSPGQHYGYTF
TGTGCCAGCAGTCCCGGACAACACTATGGCTACACCTTC
>NA|13|NA|TRBJ1-3|TRBV12-3/TRBV12-4
CASRADRWGTIYF
TGTGCCAGCAGAGCCGACAGGTGGGGCACCATATATTTT
>NA|18|TRBD1|TRBJ2-3|TRBV19
CASSLRDRSPTSTDTQYF
TGTGCCAGTAGTCTTCGGGACAGAAGCCCTACTAGCACAGATACGCAGTATTTT
>NA|16|NA|TRBJ2-6|TRBV5-1
CASSIQGGPGANVLTF
TGCGCCAGCAGCATCCAGGGGGGTCCTGGGGCCAACGTCCTGACTTTC
>NA|12|NA|TRBJ1-1|TRBV12-5
CASESGAGEAFF
TGTGCTAGTGAGTCGGGCGCGGGTGAAGCTTTCTTT
>once|12|NA|TRBJ1-4|TRBV12-3/TRBV12-4
CASTQGSEKLFF
TGTGCCAGCACCCAGGGGAGCGAAAAACTGTTTTTT
>NA|14|NA|TRBJ2-3|TRBV11-1
CASSLGRFTDTQYF
TGTGCCAGCAGCTTAGGGCGGTTCACAGATACGCAGTATTTT
>NA|15|NA|TRBJ1-5|TRBV6-1
CASSEELQVNQPQHF
TGTGCCAGCAGTGAAGAACTACAGGTAAATCAGCCCCAGCATTTT
>NA|16|NA|TRBJ1-2|TRBV9
CASSVEGGAPGRGYTF
TGTGCCAGCAGCGTAGAAGGGGGGGCCCCGGGTCGGGGCTACACCTTC
>once|15|NA|TRBJ1-5|TRBV7-2
CASSLVRGSNQPQHF
TGTGCCAGCAGCTTAGTGAGGGGGAGCAATCAGCCCCAGCATTTT
>NA|13|NA|TRBJ1-1|TRBV7-2
CASSRGRLTEAFF
TGTGCCAGCAGCCGCGGGAGGCTCACTGAAGCTTTCTTT
>NA|15|NA|TRBJ1-5|TRBV2
CASSLGGVSNQPQHF
TGTGCCAGCAGCCTAGGGGGTGTGAGCAATCAGCCCCAGCATTTT